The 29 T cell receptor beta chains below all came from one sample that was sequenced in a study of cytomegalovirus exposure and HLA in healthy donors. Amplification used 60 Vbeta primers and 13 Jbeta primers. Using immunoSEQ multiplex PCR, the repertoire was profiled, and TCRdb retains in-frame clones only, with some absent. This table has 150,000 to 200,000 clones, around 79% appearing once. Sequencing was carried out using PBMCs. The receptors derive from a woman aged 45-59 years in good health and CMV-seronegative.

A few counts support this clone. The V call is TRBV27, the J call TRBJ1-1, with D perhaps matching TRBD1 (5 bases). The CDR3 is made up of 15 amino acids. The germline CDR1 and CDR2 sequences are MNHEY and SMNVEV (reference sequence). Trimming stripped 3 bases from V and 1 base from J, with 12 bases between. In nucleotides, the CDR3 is TGTGCCAGCAGTTTTGTGGGAGGACAGAACACTGAAGCTTTCTTT. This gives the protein CASSFVGGQNTEAFF.

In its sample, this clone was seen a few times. The CDR3 sequence is CASSSYSGRVTDTQYF. The CDR3 region has the DNA TGTGCCAGCAGTTCTTATAGCGGGAGAGTCACAGATACGCAGTATTTT. V usage is TRBV28 and J usage is TRBJ2-3, with 9 bases fitting TRBD2. In germline, CDR1 is MDHEN, CDR2 SYDVKM. J was trimmed by 2 bases and V by 4 bases; bases with no gene match: 7. The CDR3 totals 16 residues.

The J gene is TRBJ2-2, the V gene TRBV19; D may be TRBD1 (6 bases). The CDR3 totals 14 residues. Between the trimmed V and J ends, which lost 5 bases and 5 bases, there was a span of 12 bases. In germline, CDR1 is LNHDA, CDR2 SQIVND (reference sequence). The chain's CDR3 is CASSLYRETGELFF. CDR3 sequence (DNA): TGTGCCAGTAGTCTTTACAGGGAAACCGGGGAGCTGTTTTTT.

CDR3 loop: CASSEGAGTITDTQYF. CDR3 bases: TGTGCCAGCAGTGAAGGGGCAGGGACTATTACAGATACGCAGTATTTT. The J gene is TRBJ2-3, the V gene TRBV2, with 7 positions matching TRBD2. The CDR3 runs 16 residues. With V trimmed by 1 base and J by 3 bases, 7 bases remained unmatched. In germline, CDR1 is SNHLY, CDR2 FYNNEI.

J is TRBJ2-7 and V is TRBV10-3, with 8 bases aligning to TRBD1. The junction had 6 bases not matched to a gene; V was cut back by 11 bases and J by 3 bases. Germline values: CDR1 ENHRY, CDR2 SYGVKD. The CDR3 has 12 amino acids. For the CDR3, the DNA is TGTGCCGGCTCTGACAGGGGCTACGAGCAGTACTTC. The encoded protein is CAGSDRGYEQYF.

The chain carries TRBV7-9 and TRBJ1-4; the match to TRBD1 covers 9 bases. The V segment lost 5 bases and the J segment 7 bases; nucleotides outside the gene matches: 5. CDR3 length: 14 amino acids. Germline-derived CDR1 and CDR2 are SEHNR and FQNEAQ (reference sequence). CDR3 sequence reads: CASSLQGAGEKLFF. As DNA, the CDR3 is TGTGCCAGCAGCCTACAGGGGGCAGGTGAAAAACTGTTTTTT. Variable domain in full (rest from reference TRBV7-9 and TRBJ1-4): DTGVSQNPRHKITKRGQNVTFRCDPISEHNRLYWYRQTLGQGPEFLTYFQNEAQLEKSRLLSDRFSAERPKGSFSTLEIQRTEQGDSAMYLCASSLQGAGEKLFFGSGTQLSVL.

CDR3 sequence reads: CASSLVRANYGYTF. The DNA of the CDR3 is TGTGCCAGCAGCTTGGTCCGCGCTAACTATGGCTACACCTTC. V gene TRBV5-8 combines with J gene TRBJ1-2, with D unclear. CDR3 length: 14 amino acids. CDR1 and CDR2 (germline): SGHTS, YDEGEE. V was cut by 0 bases and J by 0 bases, with 6 bases left in between.

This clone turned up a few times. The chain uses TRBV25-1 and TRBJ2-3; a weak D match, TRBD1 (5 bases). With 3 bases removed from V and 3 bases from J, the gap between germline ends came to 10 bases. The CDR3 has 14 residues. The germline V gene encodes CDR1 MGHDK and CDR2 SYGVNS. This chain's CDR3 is CASSEDISTDTQYF. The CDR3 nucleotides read TGTGCCAGCAGTGAGGACATCTCAACAGATACGCAGTATTTT.

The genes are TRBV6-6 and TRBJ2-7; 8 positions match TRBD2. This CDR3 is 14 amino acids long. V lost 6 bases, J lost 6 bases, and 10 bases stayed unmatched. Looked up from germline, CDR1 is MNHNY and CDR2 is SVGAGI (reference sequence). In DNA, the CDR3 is TGTGCCAGCAGCGATAGCGGGGCGACGGTCGAGCAGTACTTC. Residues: CASSDSGATVEQYF.

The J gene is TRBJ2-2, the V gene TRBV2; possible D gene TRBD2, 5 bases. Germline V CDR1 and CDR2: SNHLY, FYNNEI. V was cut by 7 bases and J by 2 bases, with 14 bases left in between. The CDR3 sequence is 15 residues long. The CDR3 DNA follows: TGTGCCAGCATGAACGGGAACCTTAACACCGGGGAGCTGTTTTTT. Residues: CASMNGNLNTGELFF.

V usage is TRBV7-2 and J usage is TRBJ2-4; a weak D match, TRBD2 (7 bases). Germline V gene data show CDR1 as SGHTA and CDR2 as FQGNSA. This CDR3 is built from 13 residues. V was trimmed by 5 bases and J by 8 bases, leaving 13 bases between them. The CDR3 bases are TGTGCCAGCAGCCGCGGAGGGGGGGACATTCAGTACTTC. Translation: CASSRGGGDIQYF.

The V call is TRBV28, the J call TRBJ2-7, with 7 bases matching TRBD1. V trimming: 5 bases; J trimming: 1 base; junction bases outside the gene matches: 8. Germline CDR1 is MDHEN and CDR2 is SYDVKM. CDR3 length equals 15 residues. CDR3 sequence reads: CASSETGTASYEQYF. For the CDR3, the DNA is TGTGCCAGCAGTGAAACCGGGACAGCTTCCTACGAGCAGTACTTC.

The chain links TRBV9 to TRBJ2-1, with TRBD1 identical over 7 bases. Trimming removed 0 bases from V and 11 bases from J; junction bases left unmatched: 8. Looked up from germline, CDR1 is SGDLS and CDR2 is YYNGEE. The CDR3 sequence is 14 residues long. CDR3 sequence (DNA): TGTGCCAGCAGCGTAGTGACAGGGCCCGGGCAGCAGTTCTTC. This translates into CASSVVTGPGQQFF. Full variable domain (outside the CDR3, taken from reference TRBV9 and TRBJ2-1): DSGVTQTPKHLITATGQRVTLRCSPRSGDLSVYWYQQSLDQGLQFLIQYYNGEERAKGNILERFSAQQFPDLHSELNLSSLELGDSALYFCASSVVTGPGQQFFGPGTRLTVL.

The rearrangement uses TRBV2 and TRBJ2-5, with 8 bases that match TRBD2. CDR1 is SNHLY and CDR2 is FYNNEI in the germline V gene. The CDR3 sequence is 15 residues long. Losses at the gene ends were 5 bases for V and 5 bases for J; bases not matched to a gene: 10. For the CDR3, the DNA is TGTGCCAGCAGTTTTCGGGGGGGGCCGGGTGAGACCCAGTACTTC. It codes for CASSFRGGPGETQYF.

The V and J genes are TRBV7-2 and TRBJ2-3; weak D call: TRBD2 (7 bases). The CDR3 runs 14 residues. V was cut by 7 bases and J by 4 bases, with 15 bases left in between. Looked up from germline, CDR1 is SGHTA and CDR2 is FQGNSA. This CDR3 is CASTLGGPADTQYF. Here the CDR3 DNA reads TGTGCCAGCACCTTGGGGGGGCCGGCAGATACGCAGTATTTT. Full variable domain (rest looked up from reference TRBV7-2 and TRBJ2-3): GAGVSQSPSNKVTEKGKDVELRCDPISGHTALYWYRQSLGQGLEFLIYFQGNSAPDKSGLPSDRFSAERTGGSVSTLTIQRTQQEDSAVYLCASTLGGPADTQYFGPGTRLTVL.

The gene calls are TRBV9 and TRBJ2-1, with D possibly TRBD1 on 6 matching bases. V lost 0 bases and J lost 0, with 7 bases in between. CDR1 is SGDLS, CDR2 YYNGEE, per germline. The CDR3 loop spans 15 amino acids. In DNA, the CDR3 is TGTGCCAGCAGCGTAGTAGGGGGCTCCTACAATGAGCAGTTCTTC. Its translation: CASSVVGGSYNEQFF. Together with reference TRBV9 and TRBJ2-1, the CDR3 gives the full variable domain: DSGVTQTPKHLITATGQRVTLRCSPRSGDLSVYWYQQSLDQGLQFLIQYYNGEERAKGNILERFSAQQFPDLHSELNLSSLELGDSALYFCASSVVGGSYNEQFFGPGTRLTVL.

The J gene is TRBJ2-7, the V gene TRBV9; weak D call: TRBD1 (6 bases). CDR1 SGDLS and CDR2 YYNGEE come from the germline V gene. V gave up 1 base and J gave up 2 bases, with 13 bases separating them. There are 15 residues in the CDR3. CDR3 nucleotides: TGTGCCAGCAGCGTATCTCAGGGGAGTACCTACGAGCAGTACTTC. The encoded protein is CASSVSQGSTYEQYF.

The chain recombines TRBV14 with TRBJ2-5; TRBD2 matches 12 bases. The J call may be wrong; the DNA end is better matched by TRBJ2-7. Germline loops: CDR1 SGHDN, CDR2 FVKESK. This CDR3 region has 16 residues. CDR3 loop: CASSRGTSGSAYEQYF. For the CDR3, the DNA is TGTGCCAGCAGCCGGGGGACTAGCGGGTCAGCCTACGAGCAGTACTTC.

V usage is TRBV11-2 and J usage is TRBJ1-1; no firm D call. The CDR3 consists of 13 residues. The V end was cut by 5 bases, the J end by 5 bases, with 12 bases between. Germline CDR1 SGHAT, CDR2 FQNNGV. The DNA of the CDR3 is TGTGCCAGCAGCCTACAGATGATGACTGAAGCTTTCTTT. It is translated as CASSLQMMTEAFF.

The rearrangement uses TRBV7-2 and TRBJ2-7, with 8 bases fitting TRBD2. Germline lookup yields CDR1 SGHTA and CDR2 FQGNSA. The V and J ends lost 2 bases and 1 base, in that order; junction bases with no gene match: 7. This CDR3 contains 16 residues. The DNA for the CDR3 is TGTGCCAGCAGCTTACAGAGGCGGGGGGCGTCCTACGAGCAGTACTTC. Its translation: CASSLQRRGASYEQYF.

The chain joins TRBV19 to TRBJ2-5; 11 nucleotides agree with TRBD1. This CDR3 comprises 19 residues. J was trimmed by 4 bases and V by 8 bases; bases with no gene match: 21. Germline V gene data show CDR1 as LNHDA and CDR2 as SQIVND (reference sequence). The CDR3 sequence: CASRRTGTGGSGLVETQYF. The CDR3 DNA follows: TGTGCCAGTCGGCGAACCGGGACAGGGGGGTCGGGACTAGTAGAGACCCAGTACTTC.

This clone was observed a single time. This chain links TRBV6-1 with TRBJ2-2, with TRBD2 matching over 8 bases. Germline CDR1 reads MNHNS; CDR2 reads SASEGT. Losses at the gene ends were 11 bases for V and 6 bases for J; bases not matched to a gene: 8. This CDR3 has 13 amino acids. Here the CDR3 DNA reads TGTGCCGTCACTCGGGGGGGAGCCGGGGAGCTGTTTTTT. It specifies CAVTRGGAGELFF.

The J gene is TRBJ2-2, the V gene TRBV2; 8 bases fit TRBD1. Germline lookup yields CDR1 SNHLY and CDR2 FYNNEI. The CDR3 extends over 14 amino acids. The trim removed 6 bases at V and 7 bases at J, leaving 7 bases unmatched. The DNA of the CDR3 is TGTGCCAGCAGCGAAAGACAGGGGCTCGGGGAGCTGTTTTTT. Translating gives CASSERQGLGELFF.

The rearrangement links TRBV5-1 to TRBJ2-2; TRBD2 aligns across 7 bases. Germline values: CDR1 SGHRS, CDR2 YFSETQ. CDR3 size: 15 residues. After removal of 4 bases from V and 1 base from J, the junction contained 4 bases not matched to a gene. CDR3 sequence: CASSRGGRNTGELFF. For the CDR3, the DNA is TGCGCCAGCAGCCGGGGAGGGCGGAACACCGGGGAGCTGTTTTTT.

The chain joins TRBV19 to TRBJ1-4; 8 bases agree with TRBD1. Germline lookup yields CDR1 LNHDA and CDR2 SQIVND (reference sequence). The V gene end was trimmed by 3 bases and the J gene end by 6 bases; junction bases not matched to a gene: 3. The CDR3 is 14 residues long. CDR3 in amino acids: CASSMETGDEKLFF. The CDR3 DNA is TGTGCCAGTAGTATGGAGACAGGGGATGAAAAACTGTTTTTT.

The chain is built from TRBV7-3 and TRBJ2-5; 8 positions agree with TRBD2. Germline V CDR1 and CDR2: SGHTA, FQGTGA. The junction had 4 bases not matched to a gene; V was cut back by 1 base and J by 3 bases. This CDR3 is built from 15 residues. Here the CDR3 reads CASSLRVSGEETQYF. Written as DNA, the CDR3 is TGTGCCAGCAGCTTAAGGGTTAGCGGGGAAGAGACCCAGTACTTC.

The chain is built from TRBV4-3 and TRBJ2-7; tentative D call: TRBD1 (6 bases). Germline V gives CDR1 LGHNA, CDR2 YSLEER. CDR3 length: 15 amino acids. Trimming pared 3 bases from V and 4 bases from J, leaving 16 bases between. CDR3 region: CASSHRTDLVYEQYF. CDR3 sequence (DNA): TGCGCCAGCAGCCACAGGACAGACCTTGTGTACGAGCAGTACTTC.

CDR3 in DNA: TGTGCCAGCAGCTTAAGCGTGAACACTGAAGCTTTCTTT. Protein product: CASSLSVNTEAFF. J is TRBJ1-1 and V is TRBV11-3; no firm D call. Germline V lookup: CDR1 SGHNT, CDR2 YENEEA. V dropped 2 bases and J dropped 0 bases, with 4 bases sitting between them. The CDR3 has 13 amino acids.

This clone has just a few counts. The chain's CDR3 is CASSLPPGNGYTF. CDR3 sequence (DNA): TGTGCCAGCAGCTTACCGCCAGGGAATGGCTACACCTTC. This chain uses TRBV7-2 with TRBJ1-2; possibly TRBD1 for D (5 bases). The ends were cut back, 2 bases at V and 6 bases at J, with 10 bases in the middle. Germline V gives CDR1 SGHTA, CDR2 FQGNSA. The CDR3 loop spans 13 amino acids.